This TCR beta chain was obtained from a study of response to subunit inactivated influenza vaccine. From germline, CDR1 is SQVTM and CDR2 ANQGSEA. This CDR3 comprises 12 residues. With 4 bases removed from V and 3 bases from J, the gap between germline ends came to 9 bases. Each CDR3 protein gets one entry after TCRdb re-called the RT-PCR reads with MiXCR. In the table there are some 570,000 distinct CDR3 sequences, around 10% of which are singletons. This sample also appeared in a second study, on T cells expressing NK-cell markers. That investigation notes: The cDNA for TCR beta came from 5'RACE template switching with UMIs. All TCR beta repertoires analysed originated from sorted CD3+CD56+NKG2C+, CD3+CD56+NKG2C- and CD3+CD56-NKG2C+ T cells. Of the CD8+ T cell pool in over 5 donors, roughly 1.0-8% was accounted for by dominant NKG2C+ clonotypes. Expanded NKG2C+ T cell clones had unclear HCMV specificity.

V and J are TRBV29-1 and TRBJ1-1; no definite D call. The TCR sequence derives from a man aged 50 to 60 who received an inactivated influenza vaccine. The sample consisted of PBMCs from blood, taken on the day of vaccination. For the CDR3, the DNA is TGCAGCGTTGTCCTCGGAGACACTGAAGCTTTCTTT. Amino acids: CSVVLGDTEAFF.